Listed below are T cell receptor beta chains from one sample, sequenced in a study of blood T cell repertoires in COVID-19. The protocol was immunoSEQ multiplex PCR, while the TCRdb copy is restricted to in-frame clones and leaves out a portion. The repertoire holds about 210,000 clones, with approximately 87% as singletons. Source material: peripheral blood. These receptors originate from a man aged 55-75 years who had recovered from COVID-19. The CDR3 runs from the conserved cysteine through the conserved F or W. The D gene is left open where the match is weak. Expanded clones are given a class, and other clones once, few, many or no size at all.

J gene | V gene | D gene | clone size | CDR3 protein | CDR3 DNA
TRBJ2-5 | TRBV5-1 | . | once | CASRQQETQYF | TGCGCCAGTAGACAGCAAGAGACCCAGTACTTC
TRBJ2-7 | TRBV7-8 | TRBD2 | . | CASSLGGTSGYEQYF | TGTGCCAGCAGCTTAGGTGGGACTAGCGGCTACGAGCAGTACTTC
TRBJ2-7 | TRBV6-6 | TRBD2 | many | CASSRNPPGLAGGTYEQYF | TGTGCCAGCAGTCGAAACCCCCCGGGACTAGCGGGAGGTACCTACGAGCAGTACTTC
TRBJ1-4 | TRBV5-6 | . | . | CASSLGTRLNEKLFF | TGTGCCAGCAGCTTGGGGACAAGGCTTAATGAAAAACTGTTTTTT
TRBJ1-2 | TRBV3-1/TRBV3-2 | TRBD1 | . | CASSQGTGGGYTF | TGTGCCAGCAGCCAAGGGACAGGGGGTGGCTACACCTTC
TRBJ2-7 | TRBV19 | TRBD1 | . | CASSISKGATEQYF | TGTGCCAGTAGTATCAGTAAGGGGGCGACCGAGCAGTACTTC
TRBJ2-7 | TRBV20-1 | . | . | CSASGYETSFSYEQYF | TGCAGTGCTAGTGGTTATGAGACTAGTTTCTCCTACGAGCAGTACTTC
TRBJ2-7 | TRBV28 | . | . | CASSLKAGLHEQYF | TGTGCCAGCAGTTTAAAGGCAGGGCTGCACGAGCAGTACTTC
TRBJ1-1 | TRBV12-5 | . | . | CASGPLGLGGGYTEAFF | TGTGCTAGTGGCCCGCTCGGCTTGGGTGGCGGGTACACTGAAGCTTTCTTT
TRBJ1-1 | TRBV10-2 | . | . | CASSERGAEAFF | TGCGCCAGCAGTGAGCGCGGGGCTGAAGCTTTCTTT
TRBJ2-7 | TRBV6-5 | . | . | CASSYSGGAVDEQYF | TGTGCCAGCAGTTACTCCGGAGGGGCGGTGGACGAGCAGTACTTC
TRBJ2-3 | TRBV27 | . | once | CASRRTGLETDTQYF | TGTGCCAGCAGACGAACGGGGTTGGAGACAGATACGCAGTATTTT
TRBJ1-2 | TRBV6-2/TRBV6-3 | . | . | CASSPSRQEHTF | TGTGCCAGCAGCCCCTCCCGACAGGAACACACCTTC
TRBJ2-3 | TRBV15 | TRBD2 | . | CATSRGLSGSAPDTQYF | TGTGCCACCAGCAGAGGCCTTAGCGGGAGTGCCCCAGATACGCAGTATTTT
TRBJ2-7 | TRBV25-1 | TRBD1 | once | CASSSRTGPYEQYF | TGTGCCAGCAGTTCAAGGACAGGACCCTACGAGCAGTACTTC
TRBJ1-1 | TRBV3-1/TRBV3-2 | . | many | CASSQDQAMNTEAFF | TGTGCCAGCAGCCAAGACCAGGCTATGAACACTGAAGCTTTCTTT
TRBJ1-5 | TRBV6-2/TRBV6-3 | . | . | CASSYLNTPGSNQPQHF | TGTGCCAGCAGTTACCTCAACACTCCGGGGAGCAATCAGCCCCAGCATTTT
TRBJ1-1 | TRBV5-1 | . | . | CASSLSRGTEAFF | TGCGCCAGCAGCTTGTCTCGGGGTACTGAAGCTTTCTTT
TRBJ2-1 | TRBV9 | TRBD1 | . | CASSVSDRGLILVF | TGTGCCAGCAGCGTATCGGACAGGGGCCTCATTCTAGTCTTC
TRBJ2-3 | TRBV28 | TRBD2 | . | CAISVSTSGGQADTQYF | TGTGCCATCTCAGTTTCAACTAGCGGGGGCCAAGCAGATACGCAGTATTTT
TRBJ2-3 | TRBV29-1 | . | . | CSVEEGNGDTQYF | TGCAGCGTTGAAGAAGGCAACGGGGATACGCAGTATTTT
TRBJ2-7 | TRBV9 | . | . | CASSVGDRYNYEQYF | TGTGCCAGCAGCGTAGGAGACAGGTACAACTACGAGCAGTACTTC
TRBJ1-2 | TRBV7-2 | . | . | CASSPSANTYGYTF | TGTGCCAGCAGCCCCTCCGCCAACACCTATGGCTACACCTTC
TRBJ1-3 | TRBV27 | TRBD1 | . | CASSLREGAGNTIYF | TGTGCCAGCAGCCTCCGGGAGGGGGCCGGAAACACCATATATTTT
TRBJ2-1 | TRBV4-2 | TRBD2 | . | CASSQGLAGDYNEQFF | TGTGCCAGCAGCCAAGGCCTAGCGGGGGACTACAATGAGCAGTTCTTC
TRBJ1-4 | TRBV30 | TRBD1 | . | CAWSGTGVNEKLFF | TGTGCCTGGAGTGGTACAGGGGTTAATGAAAAACTGTTTTTT
TRBJ1-1 | TRBV5-4 | . | . | CASSLESAGYTEAFF | TGTGCCAGCAGCTTGGAGTCCGCAGGCTACACTGAAGCTTTCTTT
TRBJ1-2 | TRBV5-5 | TRBD1 | . | CASSPQGNGYTF | TGTGCCAGCAGCCCACAGGGGAATGGCTACACCTTC
TRBJ2-1 | TRBV7-2 | TRBD2 | . | CASSLSSGATNNEQFF | TGTGCCAGCAGCCTCTCTAGCGGGGCTACCAACAATGAGCAGTTCTTC
TRBJ1-2 | TRBV6-5 | . | . | CASSPRQGSGYTF | TGTGCCAGCAGCCCACGGCAGGGTAGTGGCTACACCTTC
TRBJ2-1 | TRBV18 | TRBD2 | . | CASSVAGGLLYNEQFF | TGTGCCAGCTCAGTGGCGGGAGGCCTACTGTACAATGAGCAGTTCTTC
TRBJ2-1 | TRBV7-3 | TRBD1 | . | CASSSGQGAGNEQFF | TGTGCCAGCAGCTCTGGACAGGGGGCGGGCAATGAGCAGTTCTTC
TRBJ2-1 | TRBV5-1 | TRBD1 | . | CASSLVQGVEQFF | TGCGCCAGCAGCTTGGTACAGGGGGTTGAGCAGTTCTTC
TRBJ1-5 | TRBV29-1 | TRBD1 | few | CSVADRGQDQPQHF | TGCAGCGTGGCAGACAGGGGGCAGGATCAGCCCCAGCATTTT
TRBJ2-1 | TRBV28 | . | . | CASTLIGSYNEQFF | TGTGCCAGCACCCTAATCGGGTCCTACAATGAGCAGTTCTTC
TRBJ1-1 | TRBV30 | TRBD1 | . | CAWGTAMNTEAFF | TGTGCCTGGGGGACAGCCATGAACACTGAAGCTTTCTTT
TRBJ2-1 | TRBV7-8 | . | . | CASTLGGARTFYNEQFF | TGTGCCAGCACTTTGGGGGGGGCTAGGACCTTCTACAATGAGCAGTTCTTC
TRBJ2-7 | TRBV30 | TRBD1 | . | CAWLDREFHEQYF | TGTGCCTGGTTGGACAGGGAATTCCACGAGCAGTACTTC
TRBJ1-1 | TRBV9 | . | . | CASSVEPGAMNTEAFF | TGTGCCAGCAGCGTAGAACCAGGGGCAATGAACACTGAAGCTTTCTTT
TRBJ1-4 | TRBV10-3 | . | . | CAISEGSGRLDEKLFF | TGTGCCATCAGTGAAGGATCTGGGAGGTTGGATGAAAAACTGTTTTTT
TRBJ1-2 | TRBV10-3 | . | . | CALGTGEIYGYTF | TGTGCCCTCGGGACGGGAGAGATCTATGGCTACACCTTC
TRBJ1-6 | TRBV27 | TRBD1 | once | CASRSSGTGVGSYNSPLHF | TGTGCCAGCAGGTCATCCGGGACAGGGGTGGGCTCCTATAATTCACCCCTCCACTTT
TRBJ2-7 | TRBV9 | TRBD2 | . | CASSVSGSGIDEQYF | TGTGCCAGCAGCGTAAGCGGGAGCGGGATTGACGAGCAGTACTTC
TRBJ1-2 | TRBV25-1 | . | . | CASSVLTGTDRGYTF | TGTGCCAGCAGTGTACTGACAGGCACAGATCGTGGCTACACCTTC
TRBJ2-5 | TRBV5-1 | . | . | CASSLVGGEETQYF | TGCGCCAGCAGCTTGGTGGGAGGAGAAGAGACCCAGTACTTC
TRBJ2-1 | TRBV7-9 | TRBD2 | . | CASSSSGGNSGQFF | TGTGCCAGCAGCTCTAGCGGGGGGAATAGTGGGCAGTTCTTC
TRBJ2-3 | TRBV30 | . | once | CAWSRGVNSDTQYF | TGTGCCTGGAGTCGGGGAGTAAATTCCGATACGCAGTATTTT
TRBJ2-1 | TRBV18 | . | . | CASSPLPGTGGEQFF | TGTGCCAGCTCTCCTCTACCCGGTACCGGGGGTGAGCAGTTCTTC
TRBJ2-2 | TRBV18 | . | . | CASSPRPAANTGELFF | TGTGCCAGCTCACCACGGCCAGCGGCGAACACCGGGGAGCTGTTTTTT
TRBJ2-7 | TRBV5-1 | TRBD1 | . | CASSSPRTGVGEQYF | TGCGCCAGCAGCTCACCCCGGACAGGGGTCGGCGAGCAGTACTTC
TRBJ2-1 | TRBV5-1 | TRBD1 | . | CASSPRQGTAEQFF | TGCGCCAGCAGCCCTCGACAGGGAACCGCTGAGCAGTTCTTC
TRBJ2-1 | TRBV27 | . | . | CASSFQGVNYDEQFF | TGTGCCAGCAGTTTCCAGGGTGTCAACTACGATGAGCAGTTCTTC
TRBJ2-7 | TRBV4-1 | . | . | CASSQDPDSTYEQYF | TGCGCCAGCAGCCAAGATCCGGACTCAACCTACGAGCAGTACTTC
TRBJ1-1 | TRBV6-5 | . | . | CASRGAGANTEAFF | TGTGCCAGCAGGGGGGCCGGGGCGAACACTGAAGCTTTCTTT
TRBJ1-5 | TRBV7-3 | . | . | CASSSTGSQPQHF | TGTGCCAGCAGCTCGACAGGCAGCCAGCCCCAGCATTTT
TRBJ2-7 | TRBV4-3 | TRBD2 | . | CASSYTGGREQYF | TGCGCCAGCAGCTATACGGGCGGGAGGGAGCAGTACTTC